This T cell receptor (beta chain) was identified during a study of cytomegalovirus exposure and HLA in healthy donors. Study-level findings and limits: A later examination showed that TCR association rates differed by HLA locus, with DRB1 most and HLA-C fewest. Later analysis associated a missense DCLRE1C variant with TCR beta V- and J-gene trimming. In vitro checks showed that three CMV-associated chains really do target CMV antigens. Later on, an analysis found that several of the most significant clusters appeared to be linked to common viral pathogens, which included parvovirus B19.

For this clone: Its antigen is unidentified.

The PCR contained 60 Vbeta and 13 Jbeta primers. Sequencing was performed with immunoSEQ multiplex PCR; in TCRdb, only in-frame clones are kept and a portion is missing. The repertoire holds around 200,000 clones, with approximately 82% as singletons. This CDR3 spans 16 amino acids. V lost 1 base and J lost 2; bases outside the gene matches: 6. Germline V gene lookup returns CDR1 SQVTM and CDR2 ANQGSEA. This chain joins TRBV29-1 and TRBJ2-3; 10 bases are shared with TRBD2. The sequenced sample was PBMCs. The origin of this receptor is a woman between 45 and 65 years old in good health and CMV-seropositive. This CDR3 is CSVEVASGGYTDTQYF. The CDR3 coding sequence is TGCAGCGTTGAAGTCGCTAGCGGGGGATACACAGATACGCAGTATTTT.